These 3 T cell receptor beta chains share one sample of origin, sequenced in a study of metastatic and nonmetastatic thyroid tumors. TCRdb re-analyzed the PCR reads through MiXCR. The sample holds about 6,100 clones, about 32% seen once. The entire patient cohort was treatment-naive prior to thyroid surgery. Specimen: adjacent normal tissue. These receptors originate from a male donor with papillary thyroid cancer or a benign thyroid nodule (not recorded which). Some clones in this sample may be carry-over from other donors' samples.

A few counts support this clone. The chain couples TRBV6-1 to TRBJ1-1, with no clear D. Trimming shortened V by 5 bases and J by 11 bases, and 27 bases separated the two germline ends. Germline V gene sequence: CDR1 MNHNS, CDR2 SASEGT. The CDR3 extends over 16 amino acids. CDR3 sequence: CASSRISGQPSASAFF. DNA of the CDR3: TGTGCCAGCAGTCGAATTAGCGGGCAGCCCTCGGCATCGGCTTTCTTT.

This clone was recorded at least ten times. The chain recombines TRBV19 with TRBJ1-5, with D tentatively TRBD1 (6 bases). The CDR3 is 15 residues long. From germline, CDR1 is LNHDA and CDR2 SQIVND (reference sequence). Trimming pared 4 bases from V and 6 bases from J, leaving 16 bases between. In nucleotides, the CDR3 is TGTGCCAGTAGTACCACCACAGGGTCTTCTCAGCCCCAGCATTTT. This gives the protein CASSTTTGSSQPQHF.

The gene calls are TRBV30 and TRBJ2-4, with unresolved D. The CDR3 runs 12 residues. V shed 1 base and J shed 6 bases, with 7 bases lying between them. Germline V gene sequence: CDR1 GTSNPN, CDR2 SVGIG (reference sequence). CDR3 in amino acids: CAWSDGGNIQYF. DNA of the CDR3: TGTGCCTGGAGTGACGGCGGAAACATTCAGTACTTC.